This T cell receptor beta chain is from a study of spatial heterogeneity in lung cancer (dated by TCRdb to the late 2010s). Looking at the study overall: More beta-chain than alpha-chain transcripts were consistently detected, likely reflecting higher beta-chain transcript abundance. TCR transcript counts in tumor regions correlated strongly with a T cell transcriptional module score from matched bulk RNA-seq. The study linked features of the TCR repertoire to counts of nonsynonymous mutations, which were determined by whole-exome sequencing of tumor tissue. In non-small cell lung cancer, the study made a quantitative comparison of TCR alpha and beta repertoires among multiple tumor regions, matched nontumor lung and blood. Both alpha and beta chains were TCR-sequenced in samples taken at surgery, namely 220 tumor regions, approximately 63 matched nontumor lung samples and 50 to 60 PBMC samples. In the raw uncorrected reads, each unique combination of TCR and UMI appeared on average more than ten times. What the work shows at the level of the full study, not this receptor alone: The tumor nonsynonymous mutation count correlated with the number of expanded intratumoral alpha and beta TCRs. The count of ubiquitous expanded TCRs correlated with the count of ubiquitous nonsynonymous mutations, and the count of regional expanded TCRs correlated with the count of regional nonsynonymous mutations. Confirming at a functional level the hypothesis that regional TCRs recognize regional mutations was considered to require additional single-cell paired TCR alpha and beta sequencing. TCR-seq coverage of tumor T cells was estimated at only around 7% for alpha chains and around 14% for beta chains.

The time point label of this sample denotes: sample taken at primary tumor resection. The donors were 65 to 90 patients from the lung TRACERx cohort who had early-stage, untreated non-small cell lung cancer. For TCR sequencing, whole RNA was extracted from tumor and nontumor lung tissue, or from cryopreserved PBMC samples, and no cell sorting was done. Only patients for whom sufficient RNA was available from at least two tumor regions were selected for TCR sequencing. Before selection, tumor and adjacent nontumor lung specimens were reviewed by a lung pathologist. There are many counts of this clonotype. The specificity of this receptor is unknown. No base-level quality is on record; no much larger clone is a single base apart. The library was prepared for alpha chains; this beta chain is a stray read, so its frequency means little. The germline V gene encodes CDR1 SGHTA and CDR2 FQGNSA. For this chain, trimming is 5 bases at the V end and 4 bases at the J end, and the number of junction bases without a gene match is 3. The CDR3 has 14 amino acids, counting the end cysteine and phenylalanine. Solely the CDR3 DNA is kept, with 42 bases framed from the first base.

The protocol used for the library was 5' RACE. Sequencing used a NextSeq 500. To allow correction of PCR and sequencing errors, the TCR library protocol tagged every TCR cDNA molecule with a unique molecular identifier. The authors' analysis ran thus. TCR identification, UMI-based error correction and CDR3 extraction were performed with Decombinator tools. Expanded TCRs were defined as those above a frequency of 2 per 1,000, corresponding to the top 1% of the tumor frequency distribution. Expanded tumor TCRs statistically deemed absent (corrected P<0.05) from at least one tumor region were classed as regional, and all other expanded tumor TCRs were classed as ubiquitous. Renyi diversity was calculated using the R vegan package after each repertoire was subsampled 100 times to 5,000 TCRs. CDR3 similarity networks were constructed using string-kernel similarity of amino acid triplets, with links drawn between CDR3s whose pairwise similarity was above 0.82. The raw public data were reprocessed by TCRdb itself: fastp quality trimming at Q25, MiXCR clonotype calling, in-frame beta chains only. When rows share a CDR3 protein, they turn into one entry using the most common DNA and genes. The V and J calls, along with clone size, are taken from TCRdb and not from the paper's own processing. The table for this sample lists 15,000 to 20,000 distinct CDR3 sequences; roughly 6% of them were counted only once. Around 7% of the sample is taken by the ten largest.

This clonotype was sampled from a male donor with early-stage non-small cell lung cancer. This material consisted of lung tumor tissue, taken at surgery. The receptor chain draws on TRBV7-2 and TRBJ2-7, with TRBD2 matching 12 junction bases. The sequenced DNA: TGTGCCAGCAGCATGACTAGCGGGAGTTACGAGCAGTACTTC. It translates to CASSMTSGSYEQYF.